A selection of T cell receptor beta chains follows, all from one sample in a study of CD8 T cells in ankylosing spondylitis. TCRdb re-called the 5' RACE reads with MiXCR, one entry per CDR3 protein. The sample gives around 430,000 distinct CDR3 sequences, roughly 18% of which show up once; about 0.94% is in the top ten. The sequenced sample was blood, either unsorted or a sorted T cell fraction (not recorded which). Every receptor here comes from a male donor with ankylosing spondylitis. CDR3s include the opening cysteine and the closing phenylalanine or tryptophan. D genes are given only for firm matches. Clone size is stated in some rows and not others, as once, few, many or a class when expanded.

CASSQEGGIRPGELFF	TGCGCCAGCAGCCAAGAAGGTGGGATTCGACCCGGGGAGCTGTTTTTT	TRBJ2-2	.	TRBV4-1	.
CASSQGPGSNYGYTF	TGTGCCAGCAGCCAAGGTCCGGGTTCTAACTATGGCTACACCTTC	TRBJ1-2	.	TRBV3-1	few
CSAVAGGPHNEQFF	TGCAGTGCTGTGGCGGGAGGGCCCCACAATGAGCAGTTCTTC	TRBJ2-1	TRBD2	TRBV20-1	few
CASSGRTGVNEKLFF	TGTGCCAGCAGCGGCAGGACAGGTGTTAATGAAAAACTGTTTTTT	TRBJ1-4	TRBD1	TRBV5-6	.
CASTQGSLAGGSQETQYF	TGTGCCAGCACCCAAGGTTCCCTAGCGGGAGGTTCGCAAGAGACCCAGTACTTC	TRBJ2-5	TRBD2	TRBV14	.
CASSVLDRAEGQYF	TGTGCCAGCAGCGTTTTGGACAGGGCGGAAGGGCAGTACTTC	TRBJ2-7	TRBD1	TRBV9	.
CAWTADLGNTIYF	TGTGCCTGGACAGCTGACCTAGGAAACACCATATATTTT	TRBJ1-3	.	TRBV30	many
CSARANGQYNEQFF	TGCAGTGCTAGAGCTAACGGACAGTACAATGAGCAGTTCTTC	TRBJ2-1	.	TRBV20-1	few
CASSVESGSSDEQYF	TGTGCCAGCAGCGTAGAAAGCGGGAGCAGCGACGAGCAGTACTTC	TRBJ2-7	TRBD2	TRBV9	few
CSFRQGWGGYTF	TGCAGCTTTCGACAGGGCTGGGGTGGCTACACCTTC	TRBJ1-2	TRBD1	TRBV29-1	few
CASSQDPKTEAFF	TGTGCCAGCAGCCAAGATCCGAAAACTGAAGCTTTCTTT	TRBJ1-1	.	TRBV4-2	many
CASSPSLGTSGHQSSYNEQFF	TGTGCCAGCAGTCCAAGCCTCGGGACTAGCGGTCATCAAAGCTCCTACAATGAGCAGTTCTTC	TRBJ2-1	TRBD2	TRBV6-2/TRBV6-3	.
CASSRYARTSSFIANTGELFF	TGCGCCAGCAGCCGTTACGCCAGGACTAGCTCCTTTATCGCGAACACCGGGGAGCTGTTTTTT	TRBJ2-2	TRBD2	TRBV5-1	.
CATNRDRATEAFF	TGTGCCACCAACAGAGACAGGGCCACTGAAGCTTTCTTT	TRBJ1-1	TRBD1	TRBV7-8	.
CASSYPIAGGNNEQFF	TGTGCCAGCAGTTACCCTATAGCGGGGGGGAACAATGAGCAGTTCTTC	TRBJ2-1	TRBD2	TRBV6-5	.
CASGLERLIQGPAYEQYF	TGTGCTAGTGGTTTGGAGAGGTTAATACAGGGGCCCGCCTACGAGCAGTACTTC	TRBJ2-7	TRBD1	TRBV12-5	many
CASSQDEVSGANVLTF	TGCGCCAGCAGCCAAGATGAAGTCTCTGGGGCCAACGTCCTGACTTTC	TRBJ2-6	.	TRBV4-3	few
CASSAGWRNTEAFF	TGTGCCAGCTCCGCTGGGTGGCGGAACACTGAAGCTTTCTTT	TRBJ1-1	.	TRBV18	few
CASLWLPNTEAFF	TGTGCCAGCTTATGGCTGCCGAACACTGAAGCTTTCTTT	TRBJ1-1	.	TRBV28	.
CASSSGLREQFF	TGTGCCAGCAGCTCGGGACTCCGGGAGCAGTTCTTC	TRBJ2-1	.	TRBV11-2	few
CSAIQQLVTDTQYF	TGCAGTGCTATACAGCAACTCGTCACAGATACGCAGTATTTT	TRBJ2-3	.	TRBV20-1	.
CASSLDGSNQPQHF	TGCGCCAGCAGCTTGGACGGATCAAATCAGCCCCAGCATTTT	TRBJ1-5	.	TRBV5-1	many
CASSYSFGPRASYEQYF	TGTGCCAGCAGTTACTCGTTCGGACCGCGTGCGTCCTACGAGCAGTACTTC	TRBJ2-7	.	TRBV6-5	few
CASSVRTSGGAGDTQYF	TGTGCCAGCAGCGTAAGGACTAGCGGGGGGGCTGGAGATACGCAGTATTTT	TRBJ2-3	TRBD2	TRBV9	few
CASCADGGARGYTF	TGTGCCAGCTGCGCCGACGGGGGGGCTCGGGGCTACACCTTC	TRBJ1-2	.	TRBV27	many
CASSLLAGGSETQYF	TGCGCCAGCAGCCTCCTAGCGGGAGGATCTGAGACCCAGTACTTC	TRBJ2-5	TRBD2	TRBV4-1	few
CASSLTGDSYEQYF	TGCGCCAGCTCCCTGACAGGGGACTCCTACGAGCAGTACTTC	TRBJ2-7	TRBD1	TRBV5-1	many
CSARGLAHYNEQFF	TGCAGTGCTAGGGGTCTAGCTCATTACAATGAGCAGTTCTTC	TRBJ2-1	.	TRBV20-1	few
CASSLAFEGPQHF	TGTGCCAGCAGCTTAGCCTTCGAGGGGCCCCAGCATTTT	TRBJ1-5	.	TRBV11-2	.
CASSPRGRGTDTQYF	TGTGCCAGCAGCCCCCGAGGGAGAGGGACAGATACGCAGTATTTT	TRBJ2-3	.	TRBV3-1	few
CASRSTGTGDAEAFF	TGTGCCAGCAGATCTACCGGGACAGGGGACGCTGAAGCTTTCTTT	TRBJ1-1	TRBD1	TRBV6-1	.
CSVEDTSSYNEQFF	TGCAGCGTTGAAGACACGAGCTCCTACAATGAGCAGTTCTTC	TRBJ2-1	.	TRBV29-1	.
CASSLGEPGYTF	TGTGCCAGCAGCCTCGGGGAACCGGGCTACACCTTC	TRBJ1-2	.	TRBV14	.
CAWSVGPSSYTF	TGTGCCTGGAGTGTAGGCCCCTCCAGCTACACCTTC	TRBJ1-2	.	TRBV30	.
CASSFKGALGGELFF	TGTGCCAGCAGCTTCAAGGGGGCGCTTGGCGGGGAGCTGTTTTTT	TRBJ2-2	TRBD1	TRBV7-9	.
CSARDPSPPYEQYF	TGCAGTGCTAGAGATCCCAGTCCTCCCTACGAGCAGTACTTC	TRBJ2-7	.	TRBV20-1	few
CASSASTGNQPQHF	TGTGCCAGCAGTGCCTCGACAGGGAATCAGCCCCAGCATTTT	TRBJ1-5	TRBD1	TRBV12-3/TRBV12-4	few
CASTPALGQGATDTQYF	TGTGCCAGTACGCCAGCCCTCGGACAGGGAGCAACGGATACGCAGTATTTT	TRBJ2-3	TRBD1	TRBV19	.
CASSTRTSERQFF	TGTGCCAGCAGCACCAGGACTAGCGAGAGGCAGTTCTTC	TRBJ2-1	TRBD2	TRBV7-3	.
CASRRTSGARTGELFF	TGTGCCAGCAGAAGGACTAGCGGGGCTCGCACCGGGGAGCTGTTTTTT	TRBJ2-2	TRBD2	TRBV12-3/TRBV12-4	few
CASGGAAKNSRVVGELFF	TGTGCCAGCGGGGGGGCCGCGAAGAATTCCAGGGTGGTCGGGGAGCTGTTTTTT	TRBJ2-2	.	TRBV2	.
CASSLRVNHEQYF	TGTGCCAGCAGCTTACGGGTTAACCACGAGCAGTACTTC	TRBJ2-7	.	TRBV7-2	.
CASSQEGQRFYGYTF	TGTGCCAGCAGCCAAGAGGGACAGCGATTCTATGGCTACACCTTC	TRBJ1-2	TRBD1	TRBV4-2	.
CASSSATGLNEQFF	TGCGCCAGCAGCTCTGCAACAGGGCTCAATGAGCAGTTCTTC	TRBJ2-1	.	TRBV5-1	.
CASSRPGGSETQYF	TGTGCCAGCAGCCGACCGGGCGGGAGTGAGACCCAGTACTTC	TRBJ2-5	TRBD2	TRBV14	.
CASVLAGRSHEQFF	TGTGCCAGCGTCTTAGCGGGGCGGTCCCATGAGCAGTTCTTC	TRBJ2-1	TRBD2	TRBV6-2/TRBV6-3	few
CASSSGDTRSNEQYF	TGCGCCAGCAGCTCGGGGGACACCCGTTCTAACGAGCAGTACTTC	TRBJ2-7	.	TRBV5-1	.
CASSLGLAGEVFGFNEQFF	TGCGCCAGCAGCTTGGGTCTAGCGGGAGAGGTTTTTGGCTTCAATGAGCAGTTCTTC	TRBJ2-1	TRBD2	TRBV5-1	many
CASSPKTLAETQYF	TGTGCCAGCAGCCCCAAGACCCTCGCAGAGACCCAGTACTTC	TRBJ2-5	.	TRBV7-2	few
CASSRVGGGNYGYTF	TGTGCCAGCAGCCGAGTCGGGGGGGGTAACTATGGCTACACCTTC	TRBJ1-2	.	TRBV7-2	.
CASSDSDRYEKLFF	TGTGCCAGCAGTGACTCGGACCGGTATGAAAAACTGTTTTTT	TRBJ1-4	.	TRBV12-3/TRBV12-4	few
CASSSGLAGGGTQYF	TGTGCCAGCAGCTCGGGACTAGCTGGGGGAGGGACCCAGTACTTC	TRBJ2-5	TRBD2	TRBV7-3	.